This T cell receptor beta chain emerged from a study of blood T cell repertoires in COVID-19. The overall study: Sites across the United States, Italy and Spain contributed samples from acute and convalescent COVID-19.

Deletions cut 1 base from V and 0 bases from J, with 13 bases between. The CDR3 is 17 amino acids. Germline CDR1 is MGHRA and CDR2 is YSYEKL. Study processing details: Nucleated cell counts were estimated from reference gene primer amplification. Clones were sequenced by immunoSEQ multiplex PCR, and TCRdb holds only the in-frame ones, with some missing. That table is the source of V, J and clone size, and D and trimming were worked out from the DNA. Of about 61,000 clones listed, 85% to 90% are singletons. The source is a woman in her 50s with active or convalescent COVID-19. The specimen sequenced was peripheral blood. The chain links TRBV4-1 to TRBJ1-5; D gene unclear. The CDR3 is CASSQAMAVFSNQPQHF. The CDR3 region has the DNA TGCGCCAGCAGCCAAGCCATGGCTGTCTTTAGCAATCAGCCCCAGCATTTT.